This T cell receptor (beta chain) emerged from a study of cytomegalovirus exposure and HLA in healthy donors. Study results and limitations: Accurate prediction of most subjects' HLA-A and HLA-B alleles from TCR beta sequences was reported.

Comment on this clone: Its matching antigen is unknown. A read error may produce the germline difference seen at one junction end.

The CDR3 totals 14 residues. From germline, CDR1 is SSHAT and CDR2 FNYEAQ (reference sequence). The PCR ran on 60 Vbeta and 13 Jbeta primers. Generated by immunoSEQ multiplex PCR, the TCRdb table keeps only in-frame clones and is missing some. The table shows 200,000 to 250,000 clones, with 70% to 85% occurring only once. The sample consisted of PBMCs. The sequence derives from a woman aged 40 to 49 in good health and CMV-seronegative. The chain has TRBV7-7 and TRBJ2-5, with 10 nucleotides matching TRBD2. Here the CDR3 reads CASSPSGGTETQYF. CDR3 DNA sequence: TGTGCTAGCAGCCCTAGCGGGGGAACAGAGACCCAGTACTTC.